The clone carrying this TCR beta chain appeared a few times. The sample's time point: patch test 1, 2 weeks after DPC sensitization. As for treatment: therapeutic diphenylcyclopropenone sensitization with weekly scalp DPC. The data originate from a study of human T cells and chemical hapten exposure. TCRdb itself ran the RACE reads through MiXCR, one entry per CDR3 protein. The sample contains 84,000 or so distinct CDR3 sequences, roughly a tenth of which appear only once. Germline lookup yields CDR1 SQVTM and CDR2 ANQGSEA. This CDR3 is 16 amino acids long. Trimming at V came to 8 bases and at J to 1 base, leaving 13 bases not matched to a gene.

The origin of this receptor is a man aged 35 to 55 with alopecia areata. Some clones in this sample may be carry-over from other donors' samples. The sequences come from whole blood, collected in connection with sensitization to the hapten diphenylcyclopropenone (DPC). The chain couples TRBV29-1 to TRBJ2-7; 11 nucleotides match TRBD2. The CDR3 DNA reads TGCAGCCCGTGTTCTAGCGGGAGGAGGTCGTCCTACGAGCAGTACGTC. It specifies CSPCSSGRRSSYEQYV.